This T cell receptor beta chain originates from a study of T cell repertoires in cytomegalovirus infection. One entry per CDR3 protein results from TCRdb running MiXCR on the reads. The table includes around 230,000 distinct CDR3 sequences, approximately 38% detected once. The length of the CDR3 is 18 residues. In germline, CDR1 is SGHRS, CDR2 YFSETQ. Trimming cost V 0 bases and J 5 bases; bases outside gene matches: 11. This clonotype was seen a few times. What it binds is not known. This chain links TRBV5-1 with TRBJ2-1, with 10 bases aligning to TRBD2. This sample comprised CD8+ T cells from cultured PBMCs, obtained from culture after CMV antigen stimulation. The TCR sequence derives from a human donor in good health (CMV status not recorded). Some clones in this sample may be carry-over from other donors' samples. As DNA, the CDR3 is TGCGCCAGCAGCTTGGGCCTGTCTAGCGGGAGTCTCCACAATGAGCAGTTCTTC. It specifies CASSLGLSSGSLHNEQFF.